These T cell receptor beta chains were read from a single sample in a study of control samples from healthy donors and cancer patients. The protocol was immunoSEQ multiplex PCR, while the TCRdb copy is restricted to in-frame clones and leaves out a portion. The sample consists of tens of thousands of clones, about 87% of them appearing once. Sequenced sample: blood. Receptor source: a woman between 65 and 79 years old in good health. Each CDR3 is given with its conserved first and last residue. A D gene is named only where the DNA matches it firmly.

TRBJ1-1 | 15 | TRBD1 | TRBV5-4 | CASSPRQGKNTEAFF
TRBJ1-2 | 13 | NA | TRBV30 | CAWSPTQGYGYTF
TRBJ1-6 | 15 | TRBD1 | TRBV19 | CASSMAGQINSPLHF
TRBJ2-3 | 17 | TRBD2 | TRBV9 | CASSPRPGTSGRDTQYF
TRBJ2-3 | 12 | NA | TRBV11-2 | CASSSSTDTQYF
TRBJ2-7 | 12 | NA | TRBV25-1 | CASSVAVGEQYF
TRBJ1-1 | 15 | NA | TRBV2 | CASSEGIGENTEAFF
TRBJ2-3 | 15 | NA | TRBV11-2 | CASSPQGRGGDTQYF
TRBJ1-2 | 14 | NA | TRBV6-6 | CASSPPSGGLGYTF
TRBJ1-1 | 10 | NA | TRBV28 | CASTRTEAFF
TRBJ1-5 | 12 | NA | TRBV25-1 | CASSDSGQPQHF
TRBJ2-2 | 17 | NA | TRBV27 | CASTPWGRGGNTGELFF
TRBJ2-7 | 14 | NA | TRBV30 | CAWSVGRSFYEQYF
TRBJ2-7 | 18 | TRBD2 | TRBV27 | CASSLSGLAGGYSYEQYF
TRBJ1-2 | 11 | NA | TRBV30 | CAWSREGGYTF
TRBJ1-5 | 14 | NA | TRBV5-8 | CASRPAGVDQPQHF
TRBJ2-7 | 14 | NA | TRBV5-1 | CASSLRDTGYEQYF
TRBJ2-3 | 17 | NA | TRBV11-3 | CASSLGSAASSTDTQYF
TRBJ1-6 | 14 | TRBD1 | TRBV5-1 | CASSLGDRDSPLHF
TRBJ1-1 | 15 | TRBD1 | TRBV7-2 | CASRLGGQGGTEAFF
TRBJ2-3 | 15 | NA | TRBV6-5 | CASKFGGTSTDTQYF
TRBJ1-4 | 15 | NA | TRBV5-4 | CASSLEPRRDEKLFF
TRBJ1-1 | 11 | NA | TRBV20-1 | CSVIGVPEAFF
TRBJ2-3 | 15 | NA | TRBV3-1/TRBV3-2 | CASSQERRSWNTQYF
TRBJ1-2 | 14 | TRBD1 | TRBV15 | CATSRTRTGYGYTF
TRBJ2-2 | 14 | TRBD2 | TRBV11-2 | CASSSSGITGELFF
TRBJ2-2 | 14 | NA | TRBV30 | CAWSDGWNTGELFF
TRBJ2-7 | 16 | TRBD1 | TRBV7-2 | CASSLESDRFTYEQYF
TRBJ1-2 | 16 | TRBD1 | TRBV28 | CASSFLQGDLNYGYTF
TRBJ1-1 | 13 | TRBD1 | TRBV30 | CAWDRGSDTEAFF
TRBJ1-1 | 14 | NA | TRBV11-2 | CASSLDRLGTSAFF
TRBJ2-3 | 13 | NA | TRBV5-8 | CASSLRRSDTQYF
TRBJ1-4 | 15 | TRBD1 | TRBV19 | CASSIGGQGNEKLFF
TRBJ1-2 | 13 | NA | TRBV4-3 | CASSQDSGRVETF
TRBJ2-3 | 17 | TRBD2 | TRBV2 | CASSESATSGGTDTQYF
TRBJ2-7 | 15 | NA | TRBV5-4 | CASSLPGLGAYEQYF
TRBJ2-5 | 15 | TRBD1 | TRBV7-2 | CASSSRRQGRETQYF
TRBJ2-7 | 13 | TRBD2 | TRBV5-4 | CASSLEGTNEQYF
TRBJ1-1 | 10 | NA | TRBV20-1 | CSWGVTEAFF